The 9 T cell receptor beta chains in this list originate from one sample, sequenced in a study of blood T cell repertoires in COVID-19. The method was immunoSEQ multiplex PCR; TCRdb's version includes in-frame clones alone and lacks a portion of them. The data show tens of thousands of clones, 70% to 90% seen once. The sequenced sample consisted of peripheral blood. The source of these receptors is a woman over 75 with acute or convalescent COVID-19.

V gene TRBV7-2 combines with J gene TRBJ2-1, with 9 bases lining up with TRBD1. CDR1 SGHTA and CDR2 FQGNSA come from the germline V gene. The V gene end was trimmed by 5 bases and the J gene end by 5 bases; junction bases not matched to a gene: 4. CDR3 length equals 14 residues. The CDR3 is CASSRDRVNNEQFF. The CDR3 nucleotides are TGTGCCAGCAGCCGGGACAGGGTCAACAATGAGCAGTTCTTC.

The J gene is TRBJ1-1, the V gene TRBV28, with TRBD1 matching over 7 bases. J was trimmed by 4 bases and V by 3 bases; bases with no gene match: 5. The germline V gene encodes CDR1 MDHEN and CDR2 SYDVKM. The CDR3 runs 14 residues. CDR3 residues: CASSLTGPTTEAFF. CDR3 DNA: TGTGCCAGCAGTTTGACAGGGCCGACCACTGAAGCTTTCTTT.

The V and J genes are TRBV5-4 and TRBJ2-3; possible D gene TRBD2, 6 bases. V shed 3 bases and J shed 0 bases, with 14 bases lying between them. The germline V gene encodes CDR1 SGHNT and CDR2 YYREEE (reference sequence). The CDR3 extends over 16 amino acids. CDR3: CASSSLDGGSTDTQYF. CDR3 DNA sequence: TGTGCCAGCAGCTCACTCGACGGGGGAAGCACAGATACGCAGTATTTT.

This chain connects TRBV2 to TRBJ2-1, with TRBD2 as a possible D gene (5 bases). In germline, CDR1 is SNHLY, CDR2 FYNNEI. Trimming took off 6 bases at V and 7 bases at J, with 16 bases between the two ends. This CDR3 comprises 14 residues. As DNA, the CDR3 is TGTGCCAGCAGCGAACCCTATAGCGATAATGAGCAGTTCTTC. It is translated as CASSEPYSDNEQFF.

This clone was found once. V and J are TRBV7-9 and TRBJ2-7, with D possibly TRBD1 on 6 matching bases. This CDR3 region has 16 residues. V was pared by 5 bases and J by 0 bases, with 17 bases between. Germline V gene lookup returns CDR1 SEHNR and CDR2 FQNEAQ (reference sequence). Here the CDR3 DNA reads TGTGCCAGCAGCAGTATGGGCAGGGGAATCTCCTACGAGCAGTACTTC. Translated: CASSSMGRGISYEQYF. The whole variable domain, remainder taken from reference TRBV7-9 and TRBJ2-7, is DTGVSQNPRHKITKRGQNVTFRCDPISEHNRLYWYRQTLGQGPEFLTYFQNEAQLEKSRLLSDRFSAERPKGSFSTLEIQRTEQGDSAMYLCASSSMGRGISYEQYFGPGTRLTVT.

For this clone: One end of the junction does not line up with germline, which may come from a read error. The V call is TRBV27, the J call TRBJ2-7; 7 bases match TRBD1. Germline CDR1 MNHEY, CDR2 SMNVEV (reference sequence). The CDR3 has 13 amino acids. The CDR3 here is CASSLAAGTALRF. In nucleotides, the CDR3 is TGTGCCAGCAGTTTAGCAGCCGGGACAGCGCTCCGGTTC.

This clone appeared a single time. The CDR3 nucleotides read TGTGCCAGCAGCCGAGGACTAGCGGCTAACCCCCAAAATGAGCAGTTCTTC. Residues: CASSRGLAANPQNEQFF. The rearrangement links TRBV5-4 to TRBJ2-1; 10 bases agree with TRBD2. J was trimmed by 7 bases and V by 4 bases; bases with no gene match: 14. In germline, CDR1 is SGHNT, CDR2 YYREEE (reference sequence). This CDR3 is built from 17 residues.

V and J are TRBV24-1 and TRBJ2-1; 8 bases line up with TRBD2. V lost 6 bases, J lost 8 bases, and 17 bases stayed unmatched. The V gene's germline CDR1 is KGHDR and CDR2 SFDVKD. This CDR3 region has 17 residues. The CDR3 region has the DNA TGTGCCACCAGTCACTCGTCGACGGGAGGGGCCGGCGATGAGCAGTTCTTC. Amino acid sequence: CATSHSSTGGAGDEQFF.

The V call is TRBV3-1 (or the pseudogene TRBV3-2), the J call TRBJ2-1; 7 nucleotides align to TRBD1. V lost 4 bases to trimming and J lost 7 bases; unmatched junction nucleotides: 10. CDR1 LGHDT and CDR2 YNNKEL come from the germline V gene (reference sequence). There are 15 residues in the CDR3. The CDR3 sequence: CASSRRQGTLNEQFF. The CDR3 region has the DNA TGTGCCAGCAGCCGAAGACAGGGAACATTGAATGAGCAGTTCTTC.